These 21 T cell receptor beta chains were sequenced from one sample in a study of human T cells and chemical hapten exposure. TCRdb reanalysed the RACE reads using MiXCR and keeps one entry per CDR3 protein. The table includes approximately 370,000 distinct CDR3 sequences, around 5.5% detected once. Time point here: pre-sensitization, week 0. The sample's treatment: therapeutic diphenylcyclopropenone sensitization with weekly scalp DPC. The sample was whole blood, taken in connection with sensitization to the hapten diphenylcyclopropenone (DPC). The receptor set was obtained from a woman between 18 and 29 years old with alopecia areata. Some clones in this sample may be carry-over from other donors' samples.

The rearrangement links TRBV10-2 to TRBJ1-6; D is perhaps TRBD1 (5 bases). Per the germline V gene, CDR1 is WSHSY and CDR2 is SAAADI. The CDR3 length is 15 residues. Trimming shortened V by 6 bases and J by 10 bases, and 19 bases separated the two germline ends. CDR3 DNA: TGCGCCAGCAGAGACAGTTATCGGCTCGGATCACCCCTCCACTTT. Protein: CASRDSYRLGSPLHF.

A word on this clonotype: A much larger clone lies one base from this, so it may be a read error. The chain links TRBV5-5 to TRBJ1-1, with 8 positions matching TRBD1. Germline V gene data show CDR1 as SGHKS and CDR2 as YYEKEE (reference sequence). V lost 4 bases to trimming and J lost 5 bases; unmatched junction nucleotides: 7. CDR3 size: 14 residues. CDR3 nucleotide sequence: TGTGCCAGCAGCAAACTGGACAGGGAAACTGAAGCTTTCTTT. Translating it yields CASSKLDRETEAFF.

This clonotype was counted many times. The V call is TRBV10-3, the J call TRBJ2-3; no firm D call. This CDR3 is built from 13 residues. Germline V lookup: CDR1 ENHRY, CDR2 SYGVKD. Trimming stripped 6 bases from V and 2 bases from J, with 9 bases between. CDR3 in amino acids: CAIRKVLTDTQYF. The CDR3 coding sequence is TGTGCCATCAGGAAGGTACTCACAGATACGCAGTATTTT.

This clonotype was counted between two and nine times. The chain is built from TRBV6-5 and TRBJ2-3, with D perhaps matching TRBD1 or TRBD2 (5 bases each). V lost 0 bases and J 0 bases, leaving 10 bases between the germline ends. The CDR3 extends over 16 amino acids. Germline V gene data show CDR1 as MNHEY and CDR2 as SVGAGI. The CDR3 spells CASSYSAGTSTDTQYF. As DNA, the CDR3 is TGTGCCAGCAGTTACTCAGCCGGGACCAGCACAGATACGCAGTATTTT.

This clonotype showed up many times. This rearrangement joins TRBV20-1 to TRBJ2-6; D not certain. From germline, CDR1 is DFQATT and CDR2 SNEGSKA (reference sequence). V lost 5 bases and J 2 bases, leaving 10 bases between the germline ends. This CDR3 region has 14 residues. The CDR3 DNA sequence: TGCAGTGCTGGCGATATGGCTGGGGCCAACGTCCTGACTTTC. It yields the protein CSAGDMAGANVLTF.

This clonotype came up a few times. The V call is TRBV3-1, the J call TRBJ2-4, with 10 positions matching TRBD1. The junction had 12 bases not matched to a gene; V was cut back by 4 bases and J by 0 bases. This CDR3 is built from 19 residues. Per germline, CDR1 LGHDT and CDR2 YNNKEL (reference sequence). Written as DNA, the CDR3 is TGTGCCAGCAGCCCTTCCGGGACAGGGGCCCACGAAGCCAAAAACATTCAGTACTTC. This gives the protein CASSPSGTGAHEAKNIQYF.

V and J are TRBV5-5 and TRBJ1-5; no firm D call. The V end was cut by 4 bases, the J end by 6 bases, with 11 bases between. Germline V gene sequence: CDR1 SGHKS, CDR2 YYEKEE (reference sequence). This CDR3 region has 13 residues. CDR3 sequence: CASSPIETQPQHF. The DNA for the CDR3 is TGTGCCAGCAGCCCCATAGAGACTCAGCCCCAGCATTTT.

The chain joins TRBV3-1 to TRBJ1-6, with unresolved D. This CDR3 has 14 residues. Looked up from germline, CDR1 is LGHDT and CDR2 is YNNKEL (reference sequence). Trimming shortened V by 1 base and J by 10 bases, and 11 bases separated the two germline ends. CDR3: CASSQGSGWSPLHF. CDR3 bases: TGTGCCAGCAGCCAAGGGTCAGGTTGGTCACCCCTCCACTTT.

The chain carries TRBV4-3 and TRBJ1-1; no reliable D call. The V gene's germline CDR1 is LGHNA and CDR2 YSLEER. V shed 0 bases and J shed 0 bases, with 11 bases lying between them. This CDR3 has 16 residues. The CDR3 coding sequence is TGCGCCAGCAGCCAAGACCAATATACATTGAACACTGAAGCTTTCTTT. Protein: CASSQDQYTLNTEAFF.

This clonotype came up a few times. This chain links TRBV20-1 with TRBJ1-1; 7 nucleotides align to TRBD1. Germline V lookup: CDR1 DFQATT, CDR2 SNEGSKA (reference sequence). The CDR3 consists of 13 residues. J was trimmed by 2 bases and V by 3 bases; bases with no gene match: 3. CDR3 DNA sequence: TGCAGTGCTAGCGGGACAGTCAACACTGAAGCTTTCTTT. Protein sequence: CSASGTVNTEAFF.

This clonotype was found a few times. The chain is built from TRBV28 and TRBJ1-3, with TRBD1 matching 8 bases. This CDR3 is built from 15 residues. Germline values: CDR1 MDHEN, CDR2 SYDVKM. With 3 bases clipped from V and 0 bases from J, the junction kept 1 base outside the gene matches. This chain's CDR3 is CASSFGTGSGNTIYF. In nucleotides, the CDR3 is TGTGCCAGCAGTTTCGGGACAGGCTCTGGAAACACCATATATTTT.

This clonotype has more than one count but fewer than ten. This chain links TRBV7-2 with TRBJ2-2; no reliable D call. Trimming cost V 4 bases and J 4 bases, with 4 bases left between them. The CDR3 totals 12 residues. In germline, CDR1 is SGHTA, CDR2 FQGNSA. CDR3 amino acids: CASSWTTGELFF. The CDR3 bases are TGTGCCAGCAGCTGGACCACCGGGGAGCTGTTTTTT.

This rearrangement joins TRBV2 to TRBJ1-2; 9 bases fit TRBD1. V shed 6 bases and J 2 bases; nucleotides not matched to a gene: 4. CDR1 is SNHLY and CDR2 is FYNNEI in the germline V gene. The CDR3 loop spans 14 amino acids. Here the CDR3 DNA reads TGTGCCAGCAGGTACAGGGGGCAGAACTATGGCTACACCTTC. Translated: CASRYRGQNYGYTF.

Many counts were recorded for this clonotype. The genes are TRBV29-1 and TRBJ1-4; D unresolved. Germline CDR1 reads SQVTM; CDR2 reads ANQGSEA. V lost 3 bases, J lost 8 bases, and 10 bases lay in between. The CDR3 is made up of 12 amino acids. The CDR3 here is CSVESGREKLFF. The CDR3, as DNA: TGCAGCGTTGAGTCCGGGCGCGAAAAACTGTTTTTT.

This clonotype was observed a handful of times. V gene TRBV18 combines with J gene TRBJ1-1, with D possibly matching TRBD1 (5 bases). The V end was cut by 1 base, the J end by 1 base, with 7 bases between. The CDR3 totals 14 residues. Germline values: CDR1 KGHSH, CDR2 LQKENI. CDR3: CASSPQGSNTEAFF. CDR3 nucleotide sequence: TGTGCCAGCTCACCACAGGGGTCGAACACTGAAGCTTTCTTT.

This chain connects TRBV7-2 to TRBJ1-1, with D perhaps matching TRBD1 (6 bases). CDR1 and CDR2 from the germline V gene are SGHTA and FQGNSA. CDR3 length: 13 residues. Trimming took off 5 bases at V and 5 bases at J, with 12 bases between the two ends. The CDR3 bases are TGTGCCAGCAGCCTACCACAGGGAACTGAAGCTTTCTTT. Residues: CASSLPQGTEAFF. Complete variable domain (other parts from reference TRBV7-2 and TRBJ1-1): GAGVSQSPSNKVTEKGKDVELRCDPISGHTALYWYRQSLGQGLEFLIYFQGNSAPDKSGLPSDRFSAERTGGSVSTLTIQRTQQEDSAVYLCASSLPQGTEAFFGQGTRLTVV.

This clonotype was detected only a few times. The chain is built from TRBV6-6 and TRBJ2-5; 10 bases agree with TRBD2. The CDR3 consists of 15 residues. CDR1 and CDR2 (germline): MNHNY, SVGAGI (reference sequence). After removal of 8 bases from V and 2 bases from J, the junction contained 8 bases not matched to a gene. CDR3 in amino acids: CASEPGLARQETQYF. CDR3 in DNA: TGTGCCAGCGAACCGGGACTAGCGAGGCAAGAGACCCAGTACTTC.

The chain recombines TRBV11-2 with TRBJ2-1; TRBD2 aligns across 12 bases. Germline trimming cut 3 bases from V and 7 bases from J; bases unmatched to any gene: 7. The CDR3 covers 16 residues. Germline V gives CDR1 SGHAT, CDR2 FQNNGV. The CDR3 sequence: CASSFLAGGPENEQFF. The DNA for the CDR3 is TGTGCCAGCAGCTTTCTAGCGGGGGGGCCTGAGAATGAGCAGTTCTTC.

CDR3 bases: TGCAGCGTCCAAGGACTAGCGGGGACCCCCTACGAGCAGTACTTC. It yields the protein CSVQGLAGTPYEQYF. The chain has TRBV29-1 and TRBJ2-7, with 12 nucleotides matching TRBD2. The V gene end was trimmed by 6 bases and the J gene end by 2 bases; junction bases not matched to a gene: 8. Germline CDR1 and CDR2: SQVTM and ANQGSEA. This CDR3 is built from 15 residues.

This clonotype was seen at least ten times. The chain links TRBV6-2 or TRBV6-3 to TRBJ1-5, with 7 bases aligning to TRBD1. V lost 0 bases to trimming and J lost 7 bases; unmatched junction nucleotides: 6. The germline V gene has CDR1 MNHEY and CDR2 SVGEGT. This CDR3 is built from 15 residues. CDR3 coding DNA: TGTGCCAGCAGTTACTCGAACAGGGGAGGCCAGCCCCAGCATTTT. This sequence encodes CASSYSNRGGQPQHF.

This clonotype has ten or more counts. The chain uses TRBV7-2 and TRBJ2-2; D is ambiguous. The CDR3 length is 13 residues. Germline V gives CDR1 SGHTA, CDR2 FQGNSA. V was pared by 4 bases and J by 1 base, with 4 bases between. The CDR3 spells CASSSMNTGELFF. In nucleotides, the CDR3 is TGTGCCAGCAGCTCGATGAACACCGGGGAGCTGTTTTTT.